Listed here is a single TCR beta chain. Its specific antigen is unknown. No much larger clone exists at a distance of one base, and base qualities are not known. This sample was taken from a study of Graves' ophthalmopathy and Graves' hyperthyroidism (dated by TCRdb to the late 2010s). About the study as a whole: Peripheral blood was collected at initial diagnosis, before any treatment. The study used TCR beta repertoire signatures to distinguish Graves' ophthalmopathy from Graves' hyperthyroidism and to predict progression to ophthalmopathy. In total, around 130 blood samples were TCR-sequenced: 43 ophthalmopathy, roughly 77 hyperthyroidism and some 17 hyperthyroidism-to-ophthalmopathy patients. To explore V-J signatures that distinguish ophthalmopathy from hyperthyroidism, a discovery set of under 110 patients was enrolled, made up of 43 with ophthalmopathy and 55 to 65 with stable hyperthyroidism. The independent validation cohort included 20 or so hyperthyroidism patients plus 17 patients who later progressed from hyperthyroidism to ophthalmopathy. In over five hyperthyroidism patients, the T-cell repertoires found in thyroid tissue were compared with those found in blood. Following sample collection, hyperthyroidism patients were given methimazole at a starting dose of 30 mg daily, and ophthalmopathy patients were given high-dose intravenous methylprednisolone. General study outcomes and caveats: Among expanded thyroid clonotypes with frequency above 0.001, most also showed up in blood, which suggests that blood repertoires may reflect the thyroid immune response. Sample size was not predetermined statistically, and investigators were not blinded to group allocation. In cross-validation, the 13-signature model distinguished ophthalmopathy from stable hyperthyroidism with nearly 90% sensitivity and about 81% specificity, while in the test set the corresponding values were 80% and 75%. In validation, the model predicted ophthalmopathy progression with nearly 71% sensitivity and around 72% specificity; eleven to twelve predicted patients were CT-confirmed with GO in a median of about 6.2 months.

The ophthalmopathy patients had moderately to severely active disease, with a Clinical Activity Score of 3 or higher, a NOSPECS grade of 4 or higher, and a disease duration of less than 3 months. Patients with other autoimmune diseases, uncontrolled infections, pregnancy or lactation were excluded from the study. Diagnosis relied on clinical symptoms, serum thyroxine, TRAb, thyroid ultrasound and orbital computed tomography. Ficoll-Paque density gradient centrifugation was used to isolate PBMCs from approximately 10 ml of fresh peripheral blood. Total RNA was extracted with Trizol reagent and quality-checked on an Agilent 2100 Bioanalyzer. V is cut back by 1 base and J by 5 bases, with 8 bases in the junction unmatched. The CDR1 and CDR2 encoded by the germline V gene are MNHNS and SASEGT. The CDR3 spans 16 residues, from the cysteine through the phenylalanine. The kept DNA is CDR3 alone, 48 bases in frame from the first base.

TCR beta CDR3 regions were amplified from RNA transcripts for repertoire sequencing. The first round was an RT-PCR using HTBI primers with the Qiagen OneStep RT-PCR kit, and this first round was followed by a second-round multiplex PCR, then size selection and purification. Libraries were sequenced on an Illumina HiSeq2000 using paired-end 100 bp reads. For the original study's pipeline: SOAPnuke was used to process the reads, throwing out any read that had adapters, had uncalled bases, had a mean Phred below 15, or lacked an exact constant-primer or identifier match. High-quality paired reads were merged with COPE v1.2.5. Each unique nucleotide sequence was defined as a clonotype, and clonotypes were aligned to IMGT TRB V, D and J references with MiTCR v1.1. The analysis was limited to V-J combinations with a frequency above 0.0001, which together covered 99.2% of repertoires. For each V-J combination, a TCR clonal expansion and chaos score was defined as F50 clonal expansion divided by the chaos observed in the TCRdist matrix. Welch's t-statistics and random forest were used to reduce the features to about twelve V-J combinations, which were then used as input to a naive Bayes classifier. The similarity between thyroid and blood repertoires was quantified using the Morisita-Horn index. TCRdb itself trimmed the public reads at Q25 with fastp, ran MiXCR and retained productive beta chains. Rows are combined by CDR3 protein, so each entry shows the most common genes and DNA. TCRdb, not the authors, supplied the V and J calls. The sample contains approximately 640,000 distinct CDR3 sequences, 35% to 50% of them found a single time. The top ten constitute 2.5% to 3.5% of the sample.

Here the chain combines TRBV6-1 and TRBJ2-5; 9 central nucleotides agree with TRBD2. This receptor was identified in an adult man with Graves' ophthalmopathy. The sample comprised peripheral blood. DNA sequence: TGTGCCAGCAGTGAAGGAACTAGCGGGCGCTTGGAGACCCAGTACTTC. Its product reads: CASSEGTSGRLETQYF.